This TCR beta chain derives from a study of a mutant IDH1 vaccine in newly diagnosed glioma. Overall study context: Males made up roughly 62% and females around 38% of treated patients, whose mean age was about 40 years.

As for this clone: The target antigen is unknown.

TCRdb's table, derived via immunoSEQ multiplex PCR, lists solely in-frame clones and lacks some. Counted here are about 48,000 clones, around 80% occurring once; the ten biggest clones make up around 6.7%. Whole-study findings and limits: In about 94% of patients, immune responses induced by the vaccine occurred.

Time point of the sample: week 35, safety follow-up. What each vaccine dose contained was 300 ug of mutant IDH1 20-mer peptide, accompanied by topical imiquimod. The CDR3 totals 18 residues. V was clipped by 3 bases and J by 3 bases; unmatched bases: 14. Germline lookup yields CDR1 SGDLS and CDR2 YYNGEE. The chain couples TRBV9 to TRBJ1-3; 8 bases line up with TRBD1. The receptor was derived from a man aged 35 to 55 with glioma. The source material was PBMCs, sampled from a glioma patient whose treatment included an IDH1 peptide vaccine. CDR3 sequence (DNA): TGTGCCAGCAGCGCCGAGAACCATTGGACAGGGCGTGGAAACACCATATATTTT. Amino acids: CASSAENHWTGRGNTIYF.